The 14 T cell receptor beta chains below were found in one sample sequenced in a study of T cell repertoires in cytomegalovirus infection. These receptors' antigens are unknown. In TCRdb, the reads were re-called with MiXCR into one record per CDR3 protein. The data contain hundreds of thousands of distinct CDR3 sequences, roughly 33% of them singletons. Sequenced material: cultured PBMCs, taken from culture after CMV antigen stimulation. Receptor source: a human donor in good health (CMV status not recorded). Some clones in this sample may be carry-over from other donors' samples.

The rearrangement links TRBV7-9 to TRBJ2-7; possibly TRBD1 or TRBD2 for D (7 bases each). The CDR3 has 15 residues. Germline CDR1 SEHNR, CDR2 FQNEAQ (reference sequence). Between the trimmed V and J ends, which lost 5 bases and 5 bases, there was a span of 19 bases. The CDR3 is CASSTDRQGGNEQYF. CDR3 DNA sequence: TGTGCCAGCAGCACAGACAGACAGGGAGGGAACGAGCAGTACTTC.

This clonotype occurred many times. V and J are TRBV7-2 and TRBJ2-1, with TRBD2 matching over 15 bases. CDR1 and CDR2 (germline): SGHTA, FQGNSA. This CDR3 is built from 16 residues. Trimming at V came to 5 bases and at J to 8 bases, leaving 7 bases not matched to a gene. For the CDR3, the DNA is TGTGCCAGCAGCCGAGGACTAGCGGGGGGGGAGGATGAGCAGTTCTTC. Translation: CASSRGLAGGEDEQFF.

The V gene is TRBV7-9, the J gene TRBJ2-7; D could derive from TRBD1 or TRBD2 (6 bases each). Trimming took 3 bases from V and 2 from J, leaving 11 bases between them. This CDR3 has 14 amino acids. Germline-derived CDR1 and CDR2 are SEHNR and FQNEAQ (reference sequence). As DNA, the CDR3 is TGTGCCAGCAGCTTCACGGGGGCGGCCTACGAGCAGTACTTC. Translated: CASSFTGAAYEQYF.

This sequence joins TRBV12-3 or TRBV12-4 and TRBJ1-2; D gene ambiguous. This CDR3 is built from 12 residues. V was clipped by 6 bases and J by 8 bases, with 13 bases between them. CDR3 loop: CASSPGLRGYTF. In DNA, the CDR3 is TGTGCCAGCAGCCCCGGGTTGAGGGGCTACACCTTC.

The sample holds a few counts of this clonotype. The CDR3 sequence: CASSPPSREGEKLFF. The CDR3 DNA follows: TGTGCCAGCTCACCACCGAGTCGGGAAGGGGAAAAACTGTTTTTT. The chain uses TRBV18 and TRBJ1-4; D remains unclear. Trimming took 0 bases from V and 8 from J, leaving 13 bases between them. Germline CDR1 reads KGHSH; CDR2 reads LQKENI. The CDR3 loop spans 15 amino acids.

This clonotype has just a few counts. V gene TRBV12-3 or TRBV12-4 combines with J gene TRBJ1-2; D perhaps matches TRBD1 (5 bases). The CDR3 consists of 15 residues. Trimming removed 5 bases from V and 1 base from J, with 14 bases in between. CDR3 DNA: TGTGCCAGCAGTCCCGGGGCAGCGGATAACTATGGCTACACCTTC. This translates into CASSPGAADNYGYTF.

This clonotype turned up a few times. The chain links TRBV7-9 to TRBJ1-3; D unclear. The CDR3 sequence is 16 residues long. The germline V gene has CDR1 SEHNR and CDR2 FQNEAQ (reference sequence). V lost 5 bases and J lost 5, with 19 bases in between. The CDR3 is CASSPRDGEMRNTIYF. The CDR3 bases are TGTGCCAGCAGCCCGAGAGACGGAGAGATGCGAAACACCATATATTTT.

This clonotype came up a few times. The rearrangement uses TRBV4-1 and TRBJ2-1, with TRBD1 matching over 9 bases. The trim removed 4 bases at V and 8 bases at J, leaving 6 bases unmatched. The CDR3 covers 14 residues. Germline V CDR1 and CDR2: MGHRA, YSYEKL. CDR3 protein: CASSLTGTGYEQFF. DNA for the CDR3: TGCGCCAGCAGCCTCACCGGGACAGGGTATGAGCAGTTCTTC.

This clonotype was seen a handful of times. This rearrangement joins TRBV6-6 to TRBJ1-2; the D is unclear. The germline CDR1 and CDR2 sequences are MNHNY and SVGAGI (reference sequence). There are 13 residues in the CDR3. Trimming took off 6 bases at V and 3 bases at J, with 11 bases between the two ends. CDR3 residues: CASRDPGDYGYTF. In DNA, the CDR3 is TGTGCCAGCAGGGACCCTGGGGACTATGGCTACACCTTC.

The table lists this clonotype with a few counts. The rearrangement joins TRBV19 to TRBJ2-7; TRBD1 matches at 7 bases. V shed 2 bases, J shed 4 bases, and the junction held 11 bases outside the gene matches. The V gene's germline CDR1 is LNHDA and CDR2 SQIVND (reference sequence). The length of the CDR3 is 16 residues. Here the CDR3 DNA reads TGTGCCAGTAGTATATCGACAGGGCGCGCTCTGTACGAGCAGTACTTC. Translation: CASSISTGRALYEQYF. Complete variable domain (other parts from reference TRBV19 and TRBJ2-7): DGGITQSPKYLFRKEGQNVTLSCEQNLNHDAMYWYRQDPGQGLRLIYYSQIVNDFQKGDIAEGYSVSREKKESFPLTVTSAQKNPTAFYLCASSISTGRALYEQYFGPGTRLTVT.

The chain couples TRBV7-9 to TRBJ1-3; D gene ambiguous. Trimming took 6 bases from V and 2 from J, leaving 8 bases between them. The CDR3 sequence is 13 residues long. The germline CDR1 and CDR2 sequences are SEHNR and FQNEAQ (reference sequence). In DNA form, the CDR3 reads TGTGCCAGCAGGGGGATTACTGGAAACACCATATATTTT. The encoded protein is CASRGITGNTIYF. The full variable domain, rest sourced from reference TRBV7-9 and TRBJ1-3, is DTGVSQNPRHKITKRGQNVTFRCDPISEHNRLYWYRQTLGQGPEFLTYFQNEAQLEKSRLLSDRFSAERPKGSFSTLEIQRTEQGDSAMYLCASRGITGNTIYFGEGSWLTVV.

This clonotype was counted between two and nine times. CDR3: CSVAGRGPQYF. The CDR3 coding sequence is TGCAGCGTTGCAGGACGGGGACCGCAGTACTTC. J is TRBJ2-7 and V is TRBV29-1; either TRBD1 or TRBD2 may fit D (5 bases each). The CDR3 runs to 11 residues. V gave up 4 bases and J gave up 9 bases, with 13 bases separating them. Germline lookup yields CDR1 SQVTM and CDR2 ANQGSEA.

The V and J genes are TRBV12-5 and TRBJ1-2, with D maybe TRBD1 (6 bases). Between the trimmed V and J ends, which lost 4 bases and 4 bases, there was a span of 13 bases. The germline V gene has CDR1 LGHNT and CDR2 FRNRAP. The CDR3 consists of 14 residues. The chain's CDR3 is CASGSSGGLYGYTF. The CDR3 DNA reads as TGTGCTAGTGGTTCCTCCGGGGGGCTCTATGGCTACACCTTC.

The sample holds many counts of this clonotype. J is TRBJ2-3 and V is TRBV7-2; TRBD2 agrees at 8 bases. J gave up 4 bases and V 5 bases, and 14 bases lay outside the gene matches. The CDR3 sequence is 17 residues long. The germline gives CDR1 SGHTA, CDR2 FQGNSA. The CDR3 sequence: CASSRNLGLAFADTQYF. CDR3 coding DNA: TGTGCCAGCAGCCGTAACCTAGGACTAGCATTTGCAGATACGCAGTATTTT.